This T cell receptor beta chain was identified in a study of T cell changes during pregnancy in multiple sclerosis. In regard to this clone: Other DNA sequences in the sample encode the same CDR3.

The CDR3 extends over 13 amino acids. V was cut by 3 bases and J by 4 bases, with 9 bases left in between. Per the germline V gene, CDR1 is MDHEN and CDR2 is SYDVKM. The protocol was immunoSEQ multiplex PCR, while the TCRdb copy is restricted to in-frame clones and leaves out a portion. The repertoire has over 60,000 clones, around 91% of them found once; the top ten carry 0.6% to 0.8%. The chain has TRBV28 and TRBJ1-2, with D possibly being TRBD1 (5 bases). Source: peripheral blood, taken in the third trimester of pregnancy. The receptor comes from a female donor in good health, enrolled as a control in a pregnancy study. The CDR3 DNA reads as TGTGCCAGCAGTTTGACGGGGGTCTATGGCTACACCTTC. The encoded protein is CASSLTGVYGYTF.